These 27 T cell receptor beta chains originate from one sample sequenced in a study of naive CD8 T cells in extremely preterm neonates. General study findings and limits: Compared with older groups, preterm CDR3s were shorter, with fewer N additions and less trimming.

The table came from immunoSEQ multiplex PCR; TCRdb's copy has only in-frame clones and leaves some out. The sample includes some 4,800 clones, 90% to 95% of them seen just once. These receptors are not linked to any known antigen. Extremely preterm deliveries at about 23-28 weeks of gestation provided the preterm samples. The sequencing input was naive CD8+ T cells from cord blood. All receptors derive from a boy who was born preterm.

The genes are TRBV4-3 and TRBJ2-3, with 9 bases identical to TRBD2. V shed 1 base and J 1 base; nucleotides not matched to a gene: 3. CDR3 length: 16 residues. The germline V gene encodes CDR1 LGHNA and CDR2 YSLEER. CDR3 loop: CASSQVPSGGTDTQYF. The DNA of the CDR3 is TGCGCCAGCAGCCAAGTTCCTAGCGGGGGCACAGATACGCAGTATTTT.

J is TRBJ2-7 and V is TRBV27, with 11 bases fitting TRBD2. This CDR3 has 15 amino acids. Germline CDR1 is MNHEY and CDR2 is SMNVEV (reference sequence). Losses at the gene ends were 0 bases for V and 2 bases for J; bases not matched to a gene: 0. CDR3 coding DNA: TGTGCCAGCAGTTTATCTAGCGGGAGGGCCTACGAGCAGTACTTC. This sequence encodes CASSLSSGRAYEQYF.

This chain links TRBV29-1 with TRBJ1-2, with 7 bases identical to TRBD1. There are 15 residues in the CDR3. V lost 4 bases, J lost 6 bases, and 14 bases stayed unmatched. Germline values: CDR1 SQVTM, CDR2 ANQGSEA. The CDR3 region is CSVGRSTDRVDGYTF. In nucleotides, the CDR3 is TGCAGCGTTGGAAGGTCAACCGACAGGGTGGATGGCTACACCTTC.

The rearrangement links TRBV7-3 to TRBJ2-3, with TRBD2 matching over 7 bases. The CDR3 contains 15 residues. Trimming at V came to 2 bases and at J to 2 bases, leaving 4 bases not matched to a gene. Germline V gene lookup returns CDR1 SGHTA and CDR2 FQGTGA. The DNA for the CDR3 is TGTGCCAGCAGCTTAGAGCGGGGACTCACAGATACGCAGTATTTT. Translated, it gives CASSLERGLTDTQYF.

This chain uses TRBV19 with TRBJ1-1; D is unresolved. In germline, CDR1 is LNHDA, CDR2 SQIVND (reference sequence). This CDR3 contains 13 residues. Trimming pared 2 bases from V and 4 bases from J, leaving 8 bases between. This chain's CDR3 is CASSIKDGTEAFF. The CDR3 DNA follows: TGTGCCAGTAGTATAAAGGATGGCACTGAAGCTTTCTTT.

J is TRBJ1-5 and V is TRBV4-1; D gene ambiguous. The length of the CDR3 is 14 residues. V lost 1 base and J 0 bases, leaving 4 bases between the germline ends. Germline V gives CDR1 MGHRA, CDR2 YSYEKL. CDR3 bases: TGCGCCAGCAGCCAAGGACATAGCAATCAGCCCCAGCATTTT. Its protein product is CASSQGHSNQPQHF.

This rearrangement joins TRBV10-3 to TRBJ2-7, with TRBD1 matching over 7 bases. The V and J ends lost 4 bases and 0 bases, in that order; junction bases with no gene match: 3. The CDR3 is made up of 14 amino acids. Looked up from germline, CDR1 is ENHRY and CDR2 is SYGVKD. Written as DNA, the CDR3 is TGTGCCATCAGTGTACGGGACAGCTCCTACGAGCAGTACTTC. It encodes CAISVRDSSYEQYF.

The chain employs TRBV5-5 and TRBJ2-7, with 9 positions matching TRBD2. Unmatched junction bases numbered 3, after V lost 0 bases and J lost 5 bases. This CDR3 contains 14 residues. Germline values: CDR1 SGHKS, CDR2 YYEKEE (reference sequence). Written as DNA, the CDR3 is TGTGCCAGCAGCTTGGTCAGCGGGAGGAACGAGCAGTACTTC. It is translated as CASSLVSGRNEQYF.

The rearrangement links TRBV19 to TRBJ2-7, with 13 positions matching TRBD2. The CDR3 sequence is 13 residues long. Germline lookup yields CDR1 LNHDA and CDR2 SQIVND (reference sequence). The junction had 2 bases not matched to a gene; V was cut back by 5 bases and J by 7 bases. CDR3 sequence reads: CASSWGLAGEQYF. As DNA, the CDR3 is TGTGCCAGTAGTTGGGGACTAGCGGGAGAGCAGTACTTC. Variable domain in full (rest from reference TRBV19 and TRBJ2-7): DGGITQSPKYLFRKEGQNVTLSCEQNLNHDAMYWYRQDPGQGLRLIYYSQIVNDFQKGDIAEGYSVSREKKESFPLTVTSAQKNPTAFYLCASSWGLAGEQYFGPGTRLTVT.

The gene calls are TRBV6-6 and TRBJ2-7; no definite D call. CDR1 and CDR2 (germline): MNHNY, SVGAGI (reference sequence). There are 12 residues in the CDR3. Trimming left V 2 bases short and J 0 bases short, with 2 bases between. This chain's CDR3 is CASSYSSYEQYF. CDR3 bases: TGTGCCAGCAGTTACAGCTCCTACGAGCAGTACTTC.

The rearrangement links TRBV27 to TRBJ2-7, with 13 positions matching TRBD2. After removal of 6 bases from V and 5 bases from J, the junction contained 7 bases not matched to a gene. The CDR3 totals 15 residues. Per the germline V gene, CDR1 is MNHEY and CDR2 is SMNVEV (reference sequence). The CDR3 DNA is TGTGCCAGCAGCCCAGGGACTAGCGGGAAGGACGAGCAGTACTTC. It codes for CASSPGTSGKDEQYF.

The V gene is TRBV27, the J gene TRBJ1-2, with a weak D call TRBD1 (5 bases). The CDR3 totals 13 residues. V was pared by 3 bases and J by 0 bases, with 5 bases between. Germline V gene sequence: CDR1 MNHEY, CDR2 SMNVEV (reference sequence). CDR3 in DNA: TGTGCCAGCAGTTTGGGGGCTAACTATGGCTACACCTTC. Protein: CASSLGANYGYTF.

V and J are TRBV21-1 and TRBJ2-4; TRBD2, the table's D call, was not compared with the DNA. TRBV21-1 is deemed a pseudogene. The length of the CDR3 is 16 residues. The CDR3: CASSKVAGDSKNIQYF. CDR3 DNA: TGTGCCAGCAGCAAAGTAGCGGGAGATTCCAAAAACATTCAGTACTTC.

V usage is TRBV6-5 and J usage is TRBJ1-2; D is undetermined. This CDR3 comprises 13 residues. Trimming shortened V by 2 bases and J by 8 bases, and 12 bases separated the two germline ends. Germline V gene lookup returns CDR1 MNHEY and CDR2 SVGAGI. This CDR3 reads CASSYGQLSGYTF. CDR3 coding DNA: TGTGCCAGCAGTTACGGGCAGCTCTCGGGCTACACCTTC.

The V call is TRBV30, the J call TRBJ2-1; D is tentatively TRBD1 or TRBD2 (5 bases each). Germline V lookup: CDR1 GTSNPN, CDR2 SVGIG (reference sequence). Trimming stripped 2 bases from V and 3 bases from J, with 11 bases between. There are 14 residues in the CDR3. This CDR3 reads CAWSRGVGYNEQFF. The DNA of the CDR3 is TGTGCCTGGAGTAGAGGGGTTGGCTACAATGAGCAGTTCTTC. Filled out from reference TRBV30 and TRBJ2-1, the complete variable domain reads SQTIHQWPATLVQPVGSPLSLECTVEGTSNPNLYWYRQAAGRGLQLLFYSVGIGQISSEVPQNLSASRPQDRQFILSSKKLLLSDSGFYLCAWSRGVGYNEQFFGPGTRLTVL.

This chain connects TRBV5-8 to TRBJ2-1, with 7 bases that match TRBD2. The CDR3 loop spans 14 amino acids. J lost 4 bases, V lost 3 bases, and 4 bases had no gene match. CDR1 SGHTS and CDR2 YDEGEE come from the germline V gene. CDR3 region: CASSWASGYNEQFF. In DNA form, the CDR3 reads TGTGCCAGCAGCTGGGCTAGCGGTTACAATGAGCAGTTCTTC.

This sequence joins TRBV6-6 and TRBJ2-1, with TRBD2 identical over 7 bases. V dropped 5 bases and J dropped 2; count of bases not matched to a gene: 6. In germline, CDR1 is MNHNY, CDR2 SVGAGI (reference sequence). The CDR3 length is 15 residues. The CDR3 region has the DNA TGTGCCAGCAGTCCCCTGCGGGAGACCTACAATGAGCAGTTCTTC. Amino acid sequence: CASSPLRETYNEQFF.

The chain uses TRBV2 and TRBJ2-5; D is uncertain. The closer fit of TRBJ2-7 to the DNA end suggests the J call may be wrong. CDR1 is SNHLY and CDR2 is FYNNEI in the germline V gene. The CDR3 is 10 amino acids. The CDR3 DNA is TGTGCCAGCAGTGGGTACGAGCAGTACTTC. Its translation is CASSGYEQYF.

This chain links TRBV13 with TRBJ2-1; 8 bases line up with TRBD2. The germline V gene has CDR1 PRHDT and CDR2 FYEKMQ (reference sequence). After removal of 3 bases from V and 7 bases from J, the junction contained 2 bases not matched to a gene. There are 13 residues in the CDR3. The DNA for the CDR3 is TGTGCCAGCAGCTTCGGGAGGGTGAATGAGCAGTTCTTC. It encodes CASSFGRVNEQFF. The entire variable domain, with the rest obtained from reference TRBV13 and TRBJ2-1, is as follows: AAGVIQSPRHLIKEKRETATLKCYPIPRHDTVYWYQQGPGQDPQFLISFYEKMQSDKGSIPDRFSAQQFSDYHSELNMSSLELGDSALYFCASSFGRVNEQFFGPGTRLTVL.

This clone was observed a single time. The chain couples TRBV27 to TRBJ2-3; D is perhaps TRBD1 (6 bases). Germline V CDR1 and CDR2: MNHEY, SMNVEV (reference sequence). The V and J ends lost 3 bases and 4 bases respectively, with 14 bases between them. This CDR3 has 15 amino acids. The chain's CDR3 is CASSFAQGSPDTQYF. The DNA for the CDR3 is TGTGCCAGCAGTTTTGCACAGGGCAGTCCAGATACGCAGTATTTT.

The V gene is TRBV28, the J gene TRBJ1-1; 8 bases map to TRBD1. Trimming took 0 bases from V and 3 from J; bases not matched to a gene: 0. The CDR3 is made up of 14 amino acids. Germline CDR1 reads MDHEN; CDR2 reads SYDVKM. The CDR3 is CASSLWGQDTEAFF. CDR3 sequence (DNA): TGTGCCAGCAGTTTATGGGGACAGGACACTGAAGCTTTCTTT.

V and J are TRBV27 and TRBJ1-5; 9 bases align to TRBD1. Germline trimming cut 0 bases from V and 6 bases from J; bases unmatched to any gene: 0. Germline assignment: CDR1 MNHEY and CDR2 SMNVEV (reference sequence). This CDR3 has 14 residues. CDR3 residues: CASSLSGQGQPQHF. For the CDR3, the DNA is TGTGCCAGCAGTTTATCGGGACAGGGTCAGCCCCAGCATTTT.

The V gene is TRBV11-1, the J gene TRBJ2-1, with 9 bases matching TRBD1. Germline V gives CDR1 SGHAT, CDR2 FQDESV (reference sequence). CDR3 length: 14 amino acids. With 3 bases clipped from V and 8 bases from J, the junction kept 5 bases outside the gene matches. CDR3 residues: CASSFRDRVHEQFF. CDR3 nucleotide sequence: TGTGCCAGCAGCTTCCGGGACAGGGTCCATGAGCAGTTCTTC.

This rearrangement joins TRBV4-1 to TRBJ1-2; a weak D match, TRBD1 (6 bases). The CDR3 totals 13 residues. Germline V gives CDR1 MGHRA, CDR2 YSYEKL. Trimming cost V 4 bases and J 4 bases, with 10 bases left between them. CDR3 in amino acids: CASSPQGGYGYTF. In DNA, the CDR3 is TGCGCCAGCAGCCCACAGGGCGGCTATGGCTACACCTTC.

The chain carries TRBV7-8 and TRBJ2-1; the D gene is possibly TRBD2 (6 bases). The CDR3 spans 14 residues. Germline CDR1 SGHVS, CDR2 FQNEAQ. Trimming stripped 0 bases from V and 8 bases from J, with 11 bases between. CDR3: CASSLAGGMYEQFF. DNA of the CDR3: TGTGCCAGCAGCTTAGCGGGAGGTATGTATGAGCAGTTCTTC.

The chain couples TRBV27 to TRBJ2-6, with no clear D. The CDR3 loop spans 14 amino acids. Germline lookup yields CDR1 MNHEY and CDR2 SMNVEV (reference sequence). Trimming took 5 bases from V and 0 from J, leaving 5 bases between them. For the CDR3, the DNA is TGTGCCAGCAGTGACAACTCTGGGGCCAACGTCCTGACTTTC. Translated: CASSDNSGANVLTF.

The chain is built from TRBV7-9 and TRBJ2-1, with 9 bases matching TRBD2. The germline CDR1 and CDR2 sequences are SEHNR and FQNEAQ (reference sequence). The CDR3 has 16 amino acids. The V segment lost 4 bases and the J segment 8 bases; nucleotides outside the gene matches: 12. The CDR3 bases are TGTGCCAGCAGCTCCCAAATAGCGGGAGAAGGTTATGAGCAGTTCTTC. Its translation is CASSSQIAGEGYEQFF.